This T cell receptor (beta chain) was retrieved from a study of T cells after posttransplantation cyclophosphamide. Germline trimming cut 4 bases from V and 4 bases from J; bases unmatched to any gene: 10. CDR1 LGHNA and CDR2 YNFKEQ come from the germline V gene. The CDR3 runs 17 residues. Measured with immunoSEQ multiplex PCR; TCRdb has only the in-frame clones, and not every one. Of about 15,000 clones listed, 80% to 90% are singletons. Notes on this clone: The antigen is not known.

Study observations and caveats: Donor-recipient repertoire similarity was low at 1-2 months, rising over year one.

Control samples came 1 year after myeloablative marrow transplants with methotrexate plus calcineurin inhibitor. Material: PBMCs, obtained after an allogeneic stem cell transplant with a calcineurin inhibitor and methotrexate. The sequence was obtained from a male patient in his fifties or sixties who received an allogeneic stem cell transplant from an unrelated donor, was CMV-positive, and had chronic GVHD only. The graft donor may have contributed some T cells. This chain connects TRBV4-2 to TRBJ2-4, with TRBD1 matching over 10 bases. Here the CDR3 DNA reads TGTGCCAGCAGCCTTAACGACAGGGGGCTTAGTAAAAACATTCAGTACTTC. This translates into CASSLNDRGLSKNIQYF.